This TCR beta chain was recovered during a study of blood T cell repertoires in COVID-19. Whole-study context: COVID-19 samples from acute and convalescent phases originated in the United States, Italy and Spain.

As handled by the study authors: Using reference gene primer amplification, nucleated cell counts were estimated. Method: immunoSEQ multiplex PCR; TCRdb's copy keeps in-frame clones and lacks some. The DNA gave D and trimming, while V, J and clone size come from that table. The profile covers roughly 71,000 clones, with around 90% appearing a single time and approximately 28% taken by the ten largest. V lost 5 bases, J lost 9 bases, and 7 bases stayed unmatched. The CDR3 is 14 residues long. CDR1 LNHDA and CDR2 SQIVND come from the germline V gene (reference sequence). The sequencing sample was made of peripheral blood. This TCR was recovered from a man aged 45-65 years with acute or convalescent COVID-19. This chain uses TRBV19 with TRBJ1-6, with 7 nucleotides matching TRBD1. CDR3 protein: CASSVRDSVSPLHF. In nucleotides, the CDR3 is TGTGCCAGTAGTGTCCGGGACAGCGTTTCACCCCTCCACTTT.